Given below is one T cell receptor (beta chain) in context. Its target is not known. The sample is drawn from a study of blood T cells in healthy people across ages. With a J-beta primer mix and a sample-barcoded 5' primer, a second PCR ran about 7 to 12 cycles. With 12 random nucleotides, a template-switch adaptor tagged each individual cDNA molecule. TCRdb re-called the 5' RACE reads through MiXCR, storing one row per CDR3 protein. The sample has roughly 1,000,000 distinct CDR3 sequences, approximately 25% seen once. General study findings and limits: Observed TCR beta diversity per million T cells went down as age went up. This fall followed a roughly linear course with age. Among long-lived donors, naive CD4+ cells were more numerous and diversity higher than in aged donors.

These data also formed part of another study, on T cells of mothers and their children.

This sequence originates from a girl aged 2-10 years in good health. Sequencing input: blood.

CDR3 sequence: CASSLGLAEDTQYF. CDR3 nucleotides: TGTGCCAGCAGCTTGGGACTAGCGGAAGATACGCAGTATTTT. J is TRBJ2-3 and V is TRBV7-9, with 11 bases fitting TRBD2. There are 14 residues in the CDR3. Trimming cost V 3 bases and J 5 bases; bases outside gene matches: 1. Germline V CDR1 and CDR2: SEHNR, FQNEAQ (reference sequence).